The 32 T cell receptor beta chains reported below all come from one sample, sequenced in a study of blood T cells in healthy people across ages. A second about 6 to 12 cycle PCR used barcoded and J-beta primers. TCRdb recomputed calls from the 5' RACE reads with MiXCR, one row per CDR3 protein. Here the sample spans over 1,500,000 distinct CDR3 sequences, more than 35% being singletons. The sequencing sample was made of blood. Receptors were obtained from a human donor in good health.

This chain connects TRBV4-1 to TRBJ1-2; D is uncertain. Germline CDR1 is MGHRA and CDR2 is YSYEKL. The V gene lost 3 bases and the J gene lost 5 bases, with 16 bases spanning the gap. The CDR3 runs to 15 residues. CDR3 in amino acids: CASSHSVSGSYGYTF. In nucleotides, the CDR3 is TGCGCCAGCAGCCATAGCGTCTCGGGGAGTTATGGCTACACCTTC.

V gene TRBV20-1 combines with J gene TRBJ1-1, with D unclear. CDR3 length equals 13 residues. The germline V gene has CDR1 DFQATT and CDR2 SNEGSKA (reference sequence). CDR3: CTSRSGLGTEAFF. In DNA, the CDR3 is TGCACCTCCAGATCTGGATTAGGCACTGAAGCTTTCTTT.

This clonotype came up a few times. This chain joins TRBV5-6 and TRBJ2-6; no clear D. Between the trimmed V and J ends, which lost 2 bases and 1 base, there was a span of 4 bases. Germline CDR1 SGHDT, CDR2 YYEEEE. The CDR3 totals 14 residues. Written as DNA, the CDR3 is TGTGCCAGCAGCTTTAAATCTGGGGCCAACGTCCTGACTTTC. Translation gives CASSFKSGANVLTF.

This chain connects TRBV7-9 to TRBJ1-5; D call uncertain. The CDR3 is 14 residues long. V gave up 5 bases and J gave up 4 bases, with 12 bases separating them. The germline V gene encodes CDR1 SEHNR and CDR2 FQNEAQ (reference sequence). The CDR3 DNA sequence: TGTGCCAGCAGCCCGGCTGCGTTAAATCAGCCCCAGCATTTT. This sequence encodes CASSPAALNQPQHF.

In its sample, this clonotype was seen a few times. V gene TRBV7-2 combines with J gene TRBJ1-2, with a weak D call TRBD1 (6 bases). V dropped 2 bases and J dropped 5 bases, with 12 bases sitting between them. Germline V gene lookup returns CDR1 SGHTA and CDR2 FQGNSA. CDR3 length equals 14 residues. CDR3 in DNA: TGTGCCAGCAGCTTAAGGGGGGAATCTTATGGCTACACCTTC. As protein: CASSLRGESYGYTF.

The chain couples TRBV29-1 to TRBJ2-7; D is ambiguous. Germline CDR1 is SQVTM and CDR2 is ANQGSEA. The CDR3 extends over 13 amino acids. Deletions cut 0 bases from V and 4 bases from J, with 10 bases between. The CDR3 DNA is TGCAGCGTTGAAGATGTGGAGACTTACGAGCAGTACTTC. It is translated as CSVEDVETYEQYF.

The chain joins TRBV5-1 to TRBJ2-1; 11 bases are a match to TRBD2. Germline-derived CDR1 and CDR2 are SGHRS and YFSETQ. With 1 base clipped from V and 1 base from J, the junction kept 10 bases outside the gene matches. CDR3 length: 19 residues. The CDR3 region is CASSLRSGSGGGSYNEQFF. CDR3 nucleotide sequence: TGCGCCAGCAGCTTGAGGAGCGGTAGCGGGGGGGGATCCTACAATGAGCAGTTCTTC. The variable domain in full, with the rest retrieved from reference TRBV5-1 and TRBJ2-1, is KAGVTQTPRYLIKTRGQQVTLSCSPISGHRSVSWYQQTPGQGLQFLFEYFSETQRNKGNFPGRFSGRQFSNSRSEMNVSTLELGDSALYLCASSLRSGSGGGSYNEQFFGPGTRLTVL.

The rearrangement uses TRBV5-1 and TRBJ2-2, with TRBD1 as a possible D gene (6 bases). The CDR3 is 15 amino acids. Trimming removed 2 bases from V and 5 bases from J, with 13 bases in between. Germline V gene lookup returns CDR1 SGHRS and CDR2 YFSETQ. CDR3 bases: TGCGCCAGCAGCTTTTACCGACAGGATACCGGGGAGCTGTTTTTT. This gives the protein CASSFYRQDTGELFF.

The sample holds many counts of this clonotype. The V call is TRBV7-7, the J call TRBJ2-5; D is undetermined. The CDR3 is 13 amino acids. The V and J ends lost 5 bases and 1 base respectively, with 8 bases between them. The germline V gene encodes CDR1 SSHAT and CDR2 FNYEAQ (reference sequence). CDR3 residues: CASSPNLQETQYF. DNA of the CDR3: TGTGCCAGCAGCCCAAACCTCCAAGAGACCCAGTACTTC. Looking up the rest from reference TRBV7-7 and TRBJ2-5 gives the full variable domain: GAGVSQSPRYKVTKRGQDVTLRCDPISSHATLYWYQQALGQGPEFLTYFNYEAQPDKSGLPSDRFSAERPEGSISTLTIQRTEQRDSAMYRCASSPNLQETQYFGPGTRLLVL.

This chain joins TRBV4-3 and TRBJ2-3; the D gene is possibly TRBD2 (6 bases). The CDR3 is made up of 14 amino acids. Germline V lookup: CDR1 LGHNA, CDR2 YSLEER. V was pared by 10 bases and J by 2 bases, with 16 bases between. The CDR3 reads CAKEGNWSTDTQYF. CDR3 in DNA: TGCGCCAAGGAGGGGAATTGGTCCACAGATACGCAGTATTTT.

The CDR3 region is CASSYSWAENGYTF. CDR3 bases: TGTGCCAGCAGTTACTCGTGGGCAGAGAATGGCTACACCTTC. The rearrangement joins TRBV6-5 to TRBJ1-2; no firm D call. CDR1 and CDR2 (germline): MNHEY, SVGAGI. Trimming stripped 0 bases from V and 6 bases from J, with 11 bases between. The CDR3 extends over 14 amino acids.

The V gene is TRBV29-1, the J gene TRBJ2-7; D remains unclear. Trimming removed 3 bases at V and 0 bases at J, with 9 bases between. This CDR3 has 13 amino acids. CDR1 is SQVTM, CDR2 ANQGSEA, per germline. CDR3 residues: CSVDYSYSYEQYF. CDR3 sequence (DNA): TGCAGCGTTGATTACAGTTACTCCTACGAGCAGTACTTC.

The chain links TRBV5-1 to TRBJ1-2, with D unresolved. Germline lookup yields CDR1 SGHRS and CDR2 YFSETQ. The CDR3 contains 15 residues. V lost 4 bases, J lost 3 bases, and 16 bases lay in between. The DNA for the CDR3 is TGCGCCAGCAGCCCGGACTCCGGGAGTGACTATGGCTACACCTTC. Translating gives CASSPDSGSDYGYTF.

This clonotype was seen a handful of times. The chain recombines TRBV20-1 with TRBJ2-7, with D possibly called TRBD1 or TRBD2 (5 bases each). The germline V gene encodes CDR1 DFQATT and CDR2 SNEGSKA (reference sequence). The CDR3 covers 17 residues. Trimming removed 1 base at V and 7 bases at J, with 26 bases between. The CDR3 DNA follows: TGCAGTGCTAGAGCCCTTCCGAGGGACCGTGGCACTGAAGAGCAGTACTTC. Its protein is CSARALPRDRGTEEQYF.

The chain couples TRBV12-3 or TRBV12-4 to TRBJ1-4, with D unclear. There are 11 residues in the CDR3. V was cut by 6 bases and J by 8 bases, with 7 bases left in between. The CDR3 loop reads CASRFSEKLFF. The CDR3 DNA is TGTGCCAGCAGGTTTTCGGAAAAACTGTTTTTT.

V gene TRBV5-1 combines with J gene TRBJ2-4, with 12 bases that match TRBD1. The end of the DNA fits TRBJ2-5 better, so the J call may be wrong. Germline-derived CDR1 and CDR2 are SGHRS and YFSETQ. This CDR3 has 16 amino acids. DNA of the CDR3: TGCGCCAGCAGCCCGGTAGGGACAGGGGGCGTAGAGACCCAGTACTTC. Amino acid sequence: CASSPVGTGGVETQYF.

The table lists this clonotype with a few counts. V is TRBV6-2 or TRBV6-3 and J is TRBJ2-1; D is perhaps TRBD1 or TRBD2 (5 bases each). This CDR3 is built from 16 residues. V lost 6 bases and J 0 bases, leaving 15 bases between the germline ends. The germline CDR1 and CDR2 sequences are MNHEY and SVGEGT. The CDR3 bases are TGTGCCAGCAGCCGCCGAGTGGGACCCTCCTACAATGAGCAGTTCTTC. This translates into CASSRRVGPSYNEQFF.

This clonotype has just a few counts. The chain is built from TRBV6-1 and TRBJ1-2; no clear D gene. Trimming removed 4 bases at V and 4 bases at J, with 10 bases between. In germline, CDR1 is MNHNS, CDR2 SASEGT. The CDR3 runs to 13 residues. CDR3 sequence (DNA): TGTGCCAGCAGTGTAAGGGCGACCTATGGCTACACCTTC. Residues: CASSVRATYGYTF.

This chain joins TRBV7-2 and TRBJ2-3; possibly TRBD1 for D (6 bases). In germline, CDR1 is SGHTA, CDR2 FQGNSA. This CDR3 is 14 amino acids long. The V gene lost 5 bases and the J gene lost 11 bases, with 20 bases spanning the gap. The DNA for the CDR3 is TGTGCCAGCAGCACCCGGACAGAGCCTTTGAAGCAGTATTTT. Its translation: CASSTRTEPLKQYF.

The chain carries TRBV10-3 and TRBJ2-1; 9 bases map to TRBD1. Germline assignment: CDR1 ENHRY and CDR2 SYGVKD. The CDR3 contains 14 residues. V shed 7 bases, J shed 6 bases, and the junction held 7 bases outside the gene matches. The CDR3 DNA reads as TGTGCCATCACAACAGGGGGCGCGGGCAATGAGCAGTTCTTC. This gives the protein CAITTGGAGNEQFF.

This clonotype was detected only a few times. CDR3 protein: CASSQDWAGFNEQYF. Here the CDR3 DNA reads TGTGCCAGCAGCCAAGACTGGGCAGGCTTCAACGAGCAGTACTTC. The chain has TRBV4-2 and TRBJ2-7; D unresolved. Trimming pared 0 bases from V and 5 bases from J, leaving 14 bases between. In germline, CDR1 is LGHNA, CDR2 YNFKEQ. This CDR3 comprises 15 residues.

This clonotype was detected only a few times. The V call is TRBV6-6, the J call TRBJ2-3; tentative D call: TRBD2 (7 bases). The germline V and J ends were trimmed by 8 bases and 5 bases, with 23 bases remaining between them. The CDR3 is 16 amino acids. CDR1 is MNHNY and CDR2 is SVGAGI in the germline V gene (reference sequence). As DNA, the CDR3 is TGTGCCAGCCTCGACGGAGGGGGGGCGCCAATAGATACGCAGTATTTT. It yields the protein CASLDGGGAPIDTQYF.

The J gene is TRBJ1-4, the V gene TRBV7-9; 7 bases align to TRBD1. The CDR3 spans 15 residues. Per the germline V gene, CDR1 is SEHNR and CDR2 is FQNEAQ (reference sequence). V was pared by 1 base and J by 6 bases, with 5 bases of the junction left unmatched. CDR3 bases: TGTGCCAGCAGCTTAGATGGGACAGCCTATGAAAAACTGTTTTTT. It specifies CASSLDGTAYEKLFF.

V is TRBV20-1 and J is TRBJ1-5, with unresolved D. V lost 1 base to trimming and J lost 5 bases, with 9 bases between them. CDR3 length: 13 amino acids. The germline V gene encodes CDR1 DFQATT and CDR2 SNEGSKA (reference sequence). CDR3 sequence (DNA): TGCAGTGCTAGAGGTTGGAGGGATCAGCCCCAGCATTTT. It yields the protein CSARGWRDQPQHF.

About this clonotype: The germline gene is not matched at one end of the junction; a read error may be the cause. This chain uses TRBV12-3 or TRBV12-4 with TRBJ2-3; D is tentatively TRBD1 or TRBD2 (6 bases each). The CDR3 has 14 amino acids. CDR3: CATNRRGAGDTEYF. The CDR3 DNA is TGTGCCACCAACCGAAGGGGGGCAGGAGATACGGAGTATTTT.

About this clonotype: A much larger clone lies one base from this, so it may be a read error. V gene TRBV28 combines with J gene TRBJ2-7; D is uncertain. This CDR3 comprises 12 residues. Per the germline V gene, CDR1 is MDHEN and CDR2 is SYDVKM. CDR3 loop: CASSSPTYEQCF. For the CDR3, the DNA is TGTGCCAGCAGTTCCCCAACCTACGAGCAGTGCTTC.

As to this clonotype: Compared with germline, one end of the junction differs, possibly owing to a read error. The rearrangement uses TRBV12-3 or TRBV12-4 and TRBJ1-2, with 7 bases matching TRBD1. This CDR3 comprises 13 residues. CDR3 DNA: TGTGTCAGCAGTTCGACAGGGTTCTATGGCTACACCTTC. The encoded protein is CVSSSTGFYGYTF.

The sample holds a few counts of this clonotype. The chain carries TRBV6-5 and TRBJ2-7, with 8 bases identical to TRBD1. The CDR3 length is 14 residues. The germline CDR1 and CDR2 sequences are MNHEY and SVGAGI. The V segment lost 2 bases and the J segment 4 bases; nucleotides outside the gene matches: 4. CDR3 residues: CASSYDQGAYEQYF. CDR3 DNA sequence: TGTGCCAGCAGTTACGATCAGGGGGCTTACGAGCAGTACTTC.

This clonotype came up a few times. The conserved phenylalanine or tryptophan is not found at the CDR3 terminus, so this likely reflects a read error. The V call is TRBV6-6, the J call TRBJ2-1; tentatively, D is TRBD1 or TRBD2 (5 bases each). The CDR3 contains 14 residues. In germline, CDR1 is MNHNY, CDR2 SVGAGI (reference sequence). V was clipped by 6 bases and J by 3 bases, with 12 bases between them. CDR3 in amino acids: CASRRRDGYNEQFV. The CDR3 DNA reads TGTGCCAGCAGGCGAAGGGACGGCTACAATGAGCAGTTCGTC.

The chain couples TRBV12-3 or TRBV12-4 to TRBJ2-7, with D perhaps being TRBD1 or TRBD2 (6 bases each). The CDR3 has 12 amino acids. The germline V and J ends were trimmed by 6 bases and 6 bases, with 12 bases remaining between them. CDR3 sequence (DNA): TGTGCCAGCAGAGGGGGGAACGGCGAGCAGTACTTC. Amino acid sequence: CASRGGNGEQYF.

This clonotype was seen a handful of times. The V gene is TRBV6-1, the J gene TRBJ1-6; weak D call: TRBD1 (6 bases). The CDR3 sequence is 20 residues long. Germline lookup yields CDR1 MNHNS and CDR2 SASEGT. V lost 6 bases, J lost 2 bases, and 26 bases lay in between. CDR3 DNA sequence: TGTGCCAGCAGCAGACCAACCGGGGGCGCCTCAAGTGCCTATAATTCACCCCTCCACTTT. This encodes CASSRPTGGASSAYNSPLHF.

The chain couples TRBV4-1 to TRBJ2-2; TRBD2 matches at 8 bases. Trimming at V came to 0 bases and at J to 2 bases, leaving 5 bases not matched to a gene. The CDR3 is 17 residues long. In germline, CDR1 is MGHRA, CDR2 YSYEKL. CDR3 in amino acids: CASSQEGGTRNTGELFF. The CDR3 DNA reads TGCGCCAGCAGCCAAGAAGGGGGGACTAGAAACACCGGGGAGCTGTTTTTT.